The clone carrying this T cell receptor (beta chain) was observed a handful of times. The antigen is unknown. This sample was included in a study of T-cell memory formation after mild COVID-19. Constant-segment-primed 5'RACE gave TCR alpha and TCR beta cDNA libraries with sample barcodes and UMIs. MiXCR was run by TCRdb on the 5' RACE reads, yielding one entry per CDR3 protein. The data show about 400,000 distinct CDR3 sequences, with roughly a quarter seen just once and around 8.1% held by the top ten. Findings and limits, study-wide: CD4+ clones that contracted lay mainly in CM and EM; CD8+ ones lay in EMRA. A balance of CD4 and CD8 characterized clones contracting day 15 to 85, whereas later expanders leaned CD4+.

The germline V and J ends were trimmed by 5 bases and 2 bases, with 10 bases remaining between them. Germline CDR1 is LGHNT and CDR2 is FRNRAP. The CDR3 runs to 14 residues. The receptor was derived from an adult woman who had mild COVID-19 (a few samples of this study predate the infection). Cell type and time point are not known. Sample: PBMCs or a T cell subset sorted from them (not recorded which). The rearrangement joins TRBV12-5 to TRBJ1-5; D call uncertain. CDR3 DNA: TGTGCTAGTGGTCCAGGCCTGGGCAATCAGCCCCAGCATTTT. Translating it yields CASGPGLGNQPQHF.